This T cell receptor (beta chain) was obtained from a study of blood T cell repertoires in COVID-19. Study-wide background: Acute and convalescent COVID-19 specimens originated in the United States, Italy and Spain. T cells, B-cell-depleted T cells, or PBMCs supplied cDNA or gDNA.

Germline-derived CDR1 and CDR2 are MGHRA and YSYEKL. V shed 0 bases, J shed 2 bases, and the junction held 3 bases outside the gene matches. The CDR3 is 16 residues long. Repertoires were generated with immunoSEQ multiplex PCR, while TCRdb's copy carries only in-frame clones and drops some. In the table there are 120,000 to 150,000 clones, more than 70% of which are singletons. The receptor was derived from a woman between 50 and 59 years old with acute or convalescent COVID-19. The sequenced material came from peripheral blood. The chain combines TRBV4-1 with TRBJ2-3; TRBD2 aligns across 9 bases. The CDR3 nucleotides read TGCGCCAGCAGCCAAGAACCTAGCGGGGCCACAGATACGCAGTATTTT. Translation gives CASSQEPSGATDTQYF.